Listed here is a single T cell receptor beta chain. The sample is drawn from a study of blood T cell repertoires in COVID-19. Study-wide background: Acute and convalescent COVID-19 specimens originated in the United States, Italy and Spain. T cells, B-cell-depleted T cells, or PBMCs provided the cDNA or gDNA that served as material.

As originally analysed: Reference gene primer amplification gave nucleated cell count estimates. Some clones are missing from TCRdb's copy, which holds only in-frame ones; the method was immunoSEQ multiplex PCR. V, J and clone size reflect that table, while D and trimming were determined from the DNA. Here the sample spans 100,000 to 120,000 clones, 75% to 85% being singletons. This CDR3 is built from 16 residues. The junction had 7 bases not matched to a gene; V was cut back by 5 bases and J by 1 base. Per germline, CDR1 MDHEN and CDR2 SYDVKM. Input material: peripheral blood. This sequence originates from a woman aged 55 to 70 with acute or convalescent COVID-19. This chain joins TRBV28 and TRBJ1-5; TRBD1 agrees at 8 bases. In DNA, the CDR3 is TGTGCCAGCAGTGCCCCAGGGGGCGGAAGCAATCAGCCCCAGCATTTT. It translates to CASSAPGGGSNQPQHF.